This T cell receptor (beta chain) was profiled in a study of lymphopenia after photon versus proton radiotherapy. Study-wide results and caveats: After lymphocyte nadir, photon-treated repertoires showed oligoclonal expansion, especially CD8+ Temra. A bigger post-nadir fall in TCR diversity correlated inversely with survival time in deceased patients. Proton therapy kept repertoires fairly stable, unlike photons, which gained effector/memory cells. Only patients who died were analyzed for survival; proton advantage is unproven.

The CDR3 consists of 12 residues. The V gene's germline CDR1 is SGHAT and CDR2 FQNNGV. This table comes from immunoSEQ multiplex PCR, and its TCRdb copy is limited to in-frame clones, with some not included. Among 65,000 to 90,000 clones listed, about nine tenths were seen once. Remarks on this clone: What it binds is unknown. The junction does not match germline at one end; this may be a read error.

The genes are TRBV11-2 and TRBJ2-7; the D call may be TRBD1 or TRBD2 (6 bases each). The clonotype was recovered from a woman in her 40s with cholangiocarcinoma. This sample comprised peripheral blood, obtained from a patient treated with photon-based radiotherapy. The CDR3 loop reads CASSLGAGERDF. The CDR3 bases are TGTGCCAGCAGCTTAGGGGCAGGGGAGCGGGACTTC.